Listed here are 21 T cell receptor beta chains from one sample, sequenced in a study of blood T cell repertoires in COVID-19 (dated by TCRdb to 2018 to 2020). The method behind the library was the immunoSEQ multiplex PCR assay. TCRdb obtained this table from immuneACCESS and retained in-frame rearrangements with V and J assigned. These tables miss some clones; where compared with another copy, unresolved V genes account for less than half of the shortfall, and the remainder is unexplained. This sample gives 55,000 to 90,000 clones in total; around 81% of them show up just once. The top ten clonotypes cover about 4.3% of the sample. Sequencing used peripheral blood. These receptor sequences come from a woman aged 55-69 years with acute or convalescent COVID-19.

The chain links TRBV18 to TRBJ1-3; 7 bases fit TRBD1. J was trimmed by 0 bases and V by 3 bases; bases with no gene match: 8. Germline CDR1 is KGHSH and CDR2 is LQKENI. This CDR3 contains 17 residues. CDR3 sequence: CASSPRQGSLSGNTIYF. CDR3 sequence (DNA): TGTGCCAGCTCACCTAGACAGGGATCCCTCTCTGGAAACACCATATATTTT. The whole variable domain, filled in from reference TRBV18 and TRBJ1-3, reads NAGVMQNPRHLVRRRGQEARLRCSPMKGHSHVYWYRQLPEEGLKFMVYLQKENIIDESGMPKERFSAEFPKEGPSILRIQQVVRGDSAAYFCASSPRQGSLSGNTIYFGEGSWLTVV.

V gene TRBV19 combines with J gene TRBJ2-2; D is possibly TRBD1 (6 bases). Germline CDR1 reads LNHDA; CDR2 reads SQIVND (reference sequence). The ends were cut back, 1 base at V and 5 bases at J, with 11 bases in the middle. This CDR3 has 15 amino acids. The CDR3 here is CASSIGHRVTGELFF. The CDR3 region has the DNA TGTGCCAGTAGTATAGGACACAGGGTAACCGGGGAGCTGTTTTTT.

The chain recombines TRBV30 with TRBJ1-3; no clear D gene. CDR1 is GTSNPN, CDR2 SVGIG, per germline (reference sequence). The CDR3 extends over 12 amino acids. Trimming shortened V by 4 bases and J by 0 bases, and 4 bases separated the two germline ends. CDR3 residues: CAWTGSGNTIYF. CDR3 DNA: TGTGCCTGGACAGGCTCTGGAAACACCATATATTTT.

The V gene is TRBV6-6, the J gene TRBJ2-1, with TRBD2 identical over 9 bases. Germline CDR1 MNHNY, CDR2 SVGAGI (reference sequence). The length of the CDR3 is 17 residues. The ends lost 5 bases at V and 6 bases at J; junction bases unmatched: 14. The CDR3 region has the DNA TGTGCCAGCAGTCCCATAATCCTAGCGGGGTTAATCAATGAGCAGTTCTTC. Translation: CASSPIILAGLINEQFF.

This clone appeared a single time. The V call is TRBV18, the J call TRBJ2-5, with D unresolved. This CDR3 is 13 amino acids long. V was cut by 2 bases and J by 0 bases, with 4 bases left in between. CDR1 and CDR2 from the germline V gene are KGHSH and LQKENI. The CDR3 reads CASSPNYQETQYF. The CDR3 DNA sequence: TGTGCCAGCTCACCAAACTACCAAGAGACCCAGTACTTC.

The gene calls are TRBV5-1 and TRBJ2-7, with D unresolved. The V and J ends lost 0 bases and 0 bases respectively, with 10 bases between them. The CDR3 is 15 residues long. Germline V gives CDR1 SGHRS, CDR2 YFSETQ. The DNA of the CDR3 is TGCGCCAGCAGCTTGGTGAGGTTCAGCTCCTACGAGCAGTACTTC. Amino acid sequence: CASSLVRFSSYEQYF.

The chain couples TRBV6-1 to TRBJ1-5; no reliable D call. The V end lost 2 bases, the J end lost 6 bases, and 14 bases lay between the germline ends. Germline CDR1 and CDR2: MNHNS and SASEGT. CDR3 size: 15 residues. Here the CDR3 DNA reads TGTGCCAGCAGTGAAATCGGATCTGAGGGTCAGCCCCAGCATTTT. It specifies CASSEIGSEGQPQHF.

This chain links TRBV6-4 with TRBJ1-4, with a weak D call TRBD1 (5 bases). This CDR3 has 17 amino acids. V was shortened by 0 bases and J by 8 bases, with 19 bases between the two germline ends. Germline V gene sequence: CDR1 MRHNA, CDR2 SNTAGT. CDR3 DNA sequence: TGTGCCAGCAGTGACTCGCCAGGGCCGTGCCCTCGAGAAAAACTGTTTTTT. Protein product: CASSDSPGPCPREKLFF.

The J gene is TRBJ1-5, the V gene TRBV5-1; D may be TRBD1 (6 bases). The germline gives CDR1 SGHRS, CDR2 YFSETQ. The CDR3 runs 19 residues. Between the trimmed V and J ends, which lost 4 bases and 0 bases, there was a span of 23 bases. CDR3 in amino acids: CASSAPTGLPPNSNQPQHF. The DNA for the CDR3 is TGCGCCAGCAGCGCCCCGACAGGCCTCCCCCCAAATAGCAATCAGCCCCAGCATTTT.

The V and J genes are TRBV7-3 and TRBJ1-2; weak D call: TRBD1 (6 bases). The CDR3 sequence is 13 residues long. V was cut by 5 bases and J by 8 bases, with 15 bases left in between. In germline, CDR1 is SGHTA, CDR2 FQGTGA. The CDR3 is CASSPARGYGYTF. In DNA form, the CDR3 reads TGTGCCAGCAGCCCCGCCAGGGGATACGGCTACACCTTC.

The chain joins TRBV6-5 to TRBJ1-6; D unclear. Trimming took off 6 bases at V and 1 base at J, with 7 bases between the two ends. The V gene's germline CDR1 is MNHEY and CDR2 SVGAGI. The CDR3 length is 14 residues. The CDR3 protein is CASRAASYNSPLHF. DNA for the CDR3: TGTGCCAGCAGGGCGGCATCCTATAATTCACCCCTCCACTTT.

The chain uses TRBV4-1 and TRBJ2-3; no definite D call. Germline assignment: CDR1 MGHRA and CDR2 YSYEKL. This CDR3 contains 16 residues. With 0 bases removed from V and 2 bases from J, the gap between germline ends came to 12 bases. This chain's CDR3 is CASSQDSSSVTDTQYF. The CDR3 bases are TGCGCCAGCAGCCAAGATTCGTCTAGTGTCACAGATACGCAGTATTTT.

V gene TRBV9 combines with J gene TRBJ2-1; weak D call: TRBD1 (6 bases). Deletions cut 0 bases from V and 6 bases from J, with 13 bases between. CDR3 length: 15 residues. In germline, CDR1 is SGDLS, CDR2 YYNGEE. DNA for the CDR3: TGTGCCAGCAGCGTAGGCTCAGGGGCCCCCAATGAGCAGTTCTTC. It specifies CASSVGSGAPNEQFF.

The gene calls are TRBV3-1 (or the pseudogene TRBV3-2) and TRBJ1-1; TRBD1 is a possible D gene (5 bases). Trimming removed 6 bases at V and 0 bases at J, with 8 bases between. The CDR3 is 13 residues long. From germline, CDR1 is LGHDT and CDR2 YNNKEL (reference sequence). DNA for the CDR3: TGTGCCAGCAGAACAGGACTGAACACTGAAGCTTTCTTT. Its protein product is CASRTGLNTEAFF.

The chain uses TRBV6-5 and TRBJ2-2; TRBD2 is a possible D gene (5 bases). Trimming took off 0 bases at V and 3 bases at J, with 11 bases between the two ends. CDR1 is MNHEY and CDR2 is SVGAGI in the germline V gene. The CDR3 is 16 residues long. The CDR3 DNA sequence: TGTGCCAGCAGTTACTCTCAGTTGCGGGACACCGGGGAGCTGTTTTTT. Protein product: CASSYSQLRDTGELFF.

This clone appeared a single time. The rearrangement joins TRBV14 to TRBJ1-2, with 11 bases fitting TRBD1. V lost 3 bases and J lost 4; bases outside the gene matches: 4. The CDR3 has 15 amino acids. Germline V gene lookup returns CDR1 SGHDN and CDR2 FVKESK. CDR3 nucleotide sequence: TGTGCCAGCAGCCATGAGGGACAGGGGGTCTATGGCTACACCTTC. Translated, it gives CASSHEGQGVYGYTF.

The rearrangement links TRBV29-1 to TRBJ2-3; D may be TRBD1 (6 bases). There are 12 residues in the CDR3. V was clipped by 4 bases and J by 4 bases, with 9 bases between them. Germline V gene sequence: CDR1 SQVTM, CDR2 ANQGSEA. CDR3: CSVGSGADTQYF. CDR3 nucleotides: TGCAGCGTTGGATCAGGGGCAGATACGCAGTATTTT.

This chain joins TRBV6-1 and TRBJ1-5, with D maybe TRBD1 (6 bases). Germline V gene lookup returns CDR1 MNHNS and CDR2 SASEGT. V lost 2 bases and J 0 bases, leaving 14 bases between the germline ends. The CDR3 covers 17 residues. The CDR3 sequence is CASSESGAAYSNQPQHF. CDR3 DNA sequence: TGTGCCAGCAGTGAATCAGGGGCGGCTTATAGCAATCAGCCCCAGCATTTT.

The rearrangement links TRBV11-2 to TRBJ1-5; D is undetermined. Germline CDR1 reads SGHAT; CDR2 reads FQNNGV. V was clipped by 1 base and J by 7 bases, with 8 bases between them. This CDR3 is 13 amino acids long. The CDR3 region is CASSLGSRQPQHF. CDR3 in DNA: TGTGCCAGCAGCTTAGGGTCGCGACAGCCCCAGCATTTT.

This sequence joins TRBV5-6 and TRBJ1-3, with TRBD1 matching over 10 bases. The ends lost 4 bases at V and 1 base at J; junction bases unmatched: 8. This CDR3 spans 17 amino acids. Per the germline V gene, CDR1 is SGHDT and CDR2 is YYEEEE. Here the CDR3 DNA reads TGTGCCAGCAGCACTCCACCGGGACAGGGGTCTGGAAACACCATATATTTT. It is translated as CASSTPPGQGSGNTIYF.

CDR3: CASSQDAGTGGGTQYF. The DNA for the CDR3 is TGTGCCAGCAGCCAAGATGCCGGGACAGGGGGAGGCACGCAGTATTTT. This sequence joins TRBV3-1 (or the pseudogene TRBV3-2) and TRBJ2-3; 11 nucleotides line up with TRBD1. V shed 0 bases, J shed 9 bases, and the junction held 8 bases outside the gene matches. Germline V gives CDR1 LGHDT, CDR2 YNNKEL (reference sequence). The CDR3 has 16 residues.